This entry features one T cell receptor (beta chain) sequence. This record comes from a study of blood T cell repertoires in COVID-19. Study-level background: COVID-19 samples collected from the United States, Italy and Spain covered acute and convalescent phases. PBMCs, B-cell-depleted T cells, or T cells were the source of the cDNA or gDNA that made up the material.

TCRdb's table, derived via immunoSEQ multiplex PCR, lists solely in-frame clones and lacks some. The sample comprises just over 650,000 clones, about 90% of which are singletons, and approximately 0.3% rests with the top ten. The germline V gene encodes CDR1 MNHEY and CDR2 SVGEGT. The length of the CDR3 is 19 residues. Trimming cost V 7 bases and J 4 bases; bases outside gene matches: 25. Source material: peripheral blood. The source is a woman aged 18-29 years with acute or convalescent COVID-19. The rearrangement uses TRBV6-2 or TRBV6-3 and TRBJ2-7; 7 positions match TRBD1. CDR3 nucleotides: TGTGCCAGCAACCCCCGACAGGGCCGTAGGGTCAGGTCCACTTACGAGCAGTACTTC. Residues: CASNPRQGRRVRSTYEQYF.